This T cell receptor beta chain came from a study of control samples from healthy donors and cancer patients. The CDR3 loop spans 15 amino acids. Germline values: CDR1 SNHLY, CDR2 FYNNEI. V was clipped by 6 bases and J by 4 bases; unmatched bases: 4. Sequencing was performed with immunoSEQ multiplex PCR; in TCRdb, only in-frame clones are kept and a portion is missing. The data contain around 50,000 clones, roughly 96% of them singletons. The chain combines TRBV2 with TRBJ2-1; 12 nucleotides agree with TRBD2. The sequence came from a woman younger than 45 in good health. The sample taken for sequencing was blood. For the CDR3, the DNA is TGTGCCAGCAGAGGACTAGCGGGAAGGTACAATGAGCAGTTCTTC. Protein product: CASRGLAGRYNEQFF.